The rows below give T cell receptor beta chains drawn from one sample of a study of T cell changes during pregnancy in multiple sclerosis. TCRdb's table, derived via immunoSEQ multiplex PCR, lists solely in-frame clones and lacks some. This table holds 55,000 to 95,000 clones, more than 80% found once. The sample consisted of peripheral blood, taken in the second trimester of pregnancy. The receptors were gathered from a female donor in good health, enrolled as a control in a pregnancy study. Both conserved end residues are trimmed from each CDR3.

TRBJ1-6 TRBV7-8 ASSLGQKNSPLH
TRBJ1-5 TRBV7-2 ASSLSRVNQPQH
TRBJ1-6 TRBV6-5 ASSYSVAGGNSPLH
TRBJ2-2 TRBV11-2 ASSLAGKADDTGELF
TRBJ2-7 TRBV4-3 ASSQDGTTGNPYEQY
TRBJ2-1 TRBV6-5 ASGSARGNEQF
TRBJ1-3 TRBV27 ASSPTGGRGNTIY
TRBJ1-5 TRBV27 ASKGGGGQPQH
TRBJ2-1 TRBV14 ASSPQRGGRRNEQF
TRBJ1-1 TRBV29-1 SVDTMNTEAF
TRBJ2-7 TRBV20-1 SAAGGVEQY
TRBJ2-7 TRBV5-6 ASSLVGSYEQY
TRBJ1-2 TRBV11-2 ASSPGQGAYGYT
TRBJ1-4 TRBV19 ASSIDGEFNEKLF
TRBJ1-1 TRBV6-1 ASSGTGTVNTEAF
TRBJ2-2 TRBV28 ASEGQGDTGELF
TRBJ1-3 TRBV7-3 ASSLTGANSGNTIY
TRBJ2-3 TRBV4-3 ASSSGESTDTQY
TRBJ2-7 TRBV5-6 ASSLEDNYEQY
TRBJ2-1 TRBV6-6 AICQRGDNEQF
TRBJ2-4 TRBV27 ASGSPGGQNIQY
TRBJ1-1 TRBV7-2 ASRLGQGREAF
TRBJ2-7 TRBV28 ASSRRYEQY
TRBJ2-7 TRBV11-3 ASSLDRGSSYEQY
TRBJ1-2 TRBV15 ATLSRQGSPGYT
TRBJ2-7 TRBV21-1 ASSKGRTGNEQY
TRBJ1-1 TRBV6-5 ASKKDRGNTEAF
TRBJ2-7 TRBV27 ASSDRGAYEQY
TRBJ2-2 TRBV27 ASSLLSGELF
TRBJ2-5 TRBV11-2 ASSPGTSGGGTQY
TRBJ2-3 TRBV5-1 ASSLSTLSTDTQY
TRBJ1-2 TRBV27 ASSLGAEGYGYT
TRBJ1-2 TRBV6-5 ASSPRGDGYT
TRBJ2-1 TRBV28 ASSFRTSGGGAYNEQF
TRBJ1-6 TRBV19 ASKLQDSYNSPLH
TRBJ2-2 TRBV9 ASSVSGNTGELF
TRBJ1-3 TRBV11-3 ASSPGTASSGNTIY
TRBJ1-6 TRBV5-4 ASSYGTGISNSPLH
TRBJ2-1 TRBV12-5 ASGLGTVYNEQF
TRBJ2-5 TRBV6-5 ASRGGRGALREY
TRBJ2-3 TRBV11-2 ASSQPLAGGTDTQY
TRBJ1-3 TRBV5-1 ASSLVVGASSGNTIY
TRBJ1-1 TRBV7-2 ASSLQALDSTEAF
TRBJ1-6 TRBV19 ASSPLPGLSPLH
TRBJ1-2 TRBV7-2 ASSPSGGTYGYT
TRBJ2-2 TRBV11-2 ASSLRSGQGATGELF
TRBJ2-4 TRBV15 ATSQPGGNIQY
TRBJ2-3 TRBV14 ASSQVEGGAADTQY
TRBJ2-5 TRBV28 ASSFRGGETQY
TRBJ2-7 TRBV29-1 SVERLAGREQY